This TCR beta chain came from a study of T-cell memory formation after mild COVID-19. Study-wide results and caveats: SARS-CoV-2 specificity was not confirmed for second-wave clones peaking on day 37.

The CDR3 covers 14 residues. Germline CDR1 is SGHTA and CDR2 is FQGTGA. Trimming removed 5 bases from V and 9 bases from J; junction bases left unmatched: 5. TCRdb redid the calling of the 5' RACE reads with MiXCR, one entry per CDR3 protein. The profile shows fewer than 550,000 distinct CDR3 sequences, around 20% of them singletons. Turning to this clonotype: The antigen is undetermined.

The TCR sequence derives from an adult woman who had mild COVID-19 (a few samples of this study predate the infection). Cell type and time point are not known. Material for sequencing was PBMCs or a T cell subset sorted from them (not recorded which). V and J are TRBV7-3 and TRBJ2-1, with 12 bases aligning to TRBD2. CDR3 sequence: CASSLSSGRVEQFF. The CDR3 DNA reads as TGTGCCAGCAGCCTATCTAGCGGGAGGGTTGAGCAGTTCTTC.